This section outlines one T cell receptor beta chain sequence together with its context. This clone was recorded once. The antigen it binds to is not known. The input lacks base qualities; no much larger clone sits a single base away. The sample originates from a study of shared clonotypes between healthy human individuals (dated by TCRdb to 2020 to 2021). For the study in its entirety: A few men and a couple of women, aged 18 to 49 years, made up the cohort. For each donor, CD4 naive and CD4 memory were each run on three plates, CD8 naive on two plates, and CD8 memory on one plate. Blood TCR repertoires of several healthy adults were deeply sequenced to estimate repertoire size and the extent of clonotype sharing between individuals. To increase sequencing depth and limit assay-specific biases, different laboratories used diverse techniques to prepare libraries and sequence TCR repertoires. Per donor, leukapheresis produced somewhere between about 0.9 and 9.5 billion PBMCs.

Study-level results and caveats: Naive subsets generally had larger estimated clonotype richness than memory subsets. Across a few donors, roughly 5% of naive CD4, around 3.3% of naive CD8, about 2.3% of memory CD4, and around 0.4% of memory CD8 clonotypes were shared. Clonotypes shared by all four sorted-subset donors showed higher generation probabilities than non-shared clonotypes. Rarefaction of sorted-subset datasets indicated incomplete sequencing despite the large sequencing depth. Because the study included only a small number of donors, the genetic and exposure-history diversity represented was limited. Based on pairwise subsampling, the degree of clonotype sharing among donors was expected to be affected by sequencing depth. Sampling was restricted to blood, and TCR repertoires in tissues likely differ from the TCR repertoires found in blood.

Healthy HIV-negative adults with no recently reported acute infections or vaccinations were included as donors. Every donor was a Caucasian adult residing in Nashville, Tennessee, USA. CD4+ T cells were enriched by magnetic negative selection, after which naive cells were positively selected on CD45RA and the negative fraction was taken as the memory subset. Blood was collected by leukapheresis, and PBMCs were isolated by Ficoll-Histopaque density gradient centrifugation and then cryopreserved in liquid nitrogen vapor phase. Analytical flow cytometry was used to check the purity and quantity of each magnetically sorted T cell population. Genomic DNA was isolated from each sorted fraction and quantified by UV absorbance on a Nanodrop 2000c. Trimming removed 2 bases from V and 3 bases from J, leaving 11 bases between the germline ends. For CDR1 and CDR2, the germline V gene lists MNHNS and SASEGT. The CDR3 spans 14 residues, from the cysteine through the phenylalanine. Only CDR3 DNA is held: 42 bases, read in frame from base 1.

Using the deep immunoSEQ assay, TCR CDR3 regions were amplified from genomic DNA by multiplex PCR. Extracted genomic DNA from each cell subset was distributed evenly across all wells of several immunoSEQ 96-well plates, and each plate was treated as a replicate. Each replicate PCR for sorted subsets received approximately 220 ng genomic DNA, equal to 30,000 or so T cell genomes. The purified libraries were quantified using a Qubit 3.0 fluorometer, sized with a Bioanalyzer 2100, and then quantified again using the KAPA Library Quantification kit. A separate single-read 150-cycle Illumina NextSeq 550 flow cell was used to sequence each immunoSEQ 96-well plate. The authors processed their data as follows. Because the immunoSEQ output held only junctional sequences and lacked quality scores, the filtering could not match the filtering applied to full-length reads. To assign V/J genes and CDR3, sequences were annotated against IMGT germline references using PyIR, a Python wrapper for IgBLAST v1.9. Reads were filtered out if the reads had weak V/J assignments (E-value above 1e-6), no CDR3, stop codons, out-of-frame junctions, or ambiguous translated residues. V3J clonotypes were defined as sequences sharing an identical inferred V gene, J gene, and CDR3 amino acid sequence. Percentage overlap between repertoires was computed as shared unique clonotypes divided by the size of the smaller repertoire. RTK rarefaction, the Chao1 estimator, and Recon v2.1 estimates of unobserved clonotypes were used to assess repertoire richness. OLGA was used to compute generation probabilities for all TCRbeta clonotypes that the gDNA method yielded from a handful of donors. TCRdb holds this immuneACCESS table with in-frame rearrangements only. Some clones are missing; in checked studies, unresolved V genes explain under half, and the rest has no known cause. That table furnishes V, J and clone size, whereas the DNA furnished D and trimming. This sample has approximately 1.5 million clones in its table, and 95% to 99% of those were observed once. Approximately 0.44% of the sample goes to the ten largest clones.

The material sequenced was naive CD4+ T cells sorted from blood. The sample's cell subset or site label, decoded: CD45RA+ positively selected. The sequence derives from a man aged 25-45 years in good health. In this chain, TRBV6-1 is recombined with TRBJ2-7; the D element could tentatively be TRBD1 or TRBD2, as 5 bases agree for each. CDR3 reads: CASSESGRNYEQYF. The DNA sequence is TGTGCCAGCAGTGAATCGGGGCGGAACTACGAGCAGTACTTC.